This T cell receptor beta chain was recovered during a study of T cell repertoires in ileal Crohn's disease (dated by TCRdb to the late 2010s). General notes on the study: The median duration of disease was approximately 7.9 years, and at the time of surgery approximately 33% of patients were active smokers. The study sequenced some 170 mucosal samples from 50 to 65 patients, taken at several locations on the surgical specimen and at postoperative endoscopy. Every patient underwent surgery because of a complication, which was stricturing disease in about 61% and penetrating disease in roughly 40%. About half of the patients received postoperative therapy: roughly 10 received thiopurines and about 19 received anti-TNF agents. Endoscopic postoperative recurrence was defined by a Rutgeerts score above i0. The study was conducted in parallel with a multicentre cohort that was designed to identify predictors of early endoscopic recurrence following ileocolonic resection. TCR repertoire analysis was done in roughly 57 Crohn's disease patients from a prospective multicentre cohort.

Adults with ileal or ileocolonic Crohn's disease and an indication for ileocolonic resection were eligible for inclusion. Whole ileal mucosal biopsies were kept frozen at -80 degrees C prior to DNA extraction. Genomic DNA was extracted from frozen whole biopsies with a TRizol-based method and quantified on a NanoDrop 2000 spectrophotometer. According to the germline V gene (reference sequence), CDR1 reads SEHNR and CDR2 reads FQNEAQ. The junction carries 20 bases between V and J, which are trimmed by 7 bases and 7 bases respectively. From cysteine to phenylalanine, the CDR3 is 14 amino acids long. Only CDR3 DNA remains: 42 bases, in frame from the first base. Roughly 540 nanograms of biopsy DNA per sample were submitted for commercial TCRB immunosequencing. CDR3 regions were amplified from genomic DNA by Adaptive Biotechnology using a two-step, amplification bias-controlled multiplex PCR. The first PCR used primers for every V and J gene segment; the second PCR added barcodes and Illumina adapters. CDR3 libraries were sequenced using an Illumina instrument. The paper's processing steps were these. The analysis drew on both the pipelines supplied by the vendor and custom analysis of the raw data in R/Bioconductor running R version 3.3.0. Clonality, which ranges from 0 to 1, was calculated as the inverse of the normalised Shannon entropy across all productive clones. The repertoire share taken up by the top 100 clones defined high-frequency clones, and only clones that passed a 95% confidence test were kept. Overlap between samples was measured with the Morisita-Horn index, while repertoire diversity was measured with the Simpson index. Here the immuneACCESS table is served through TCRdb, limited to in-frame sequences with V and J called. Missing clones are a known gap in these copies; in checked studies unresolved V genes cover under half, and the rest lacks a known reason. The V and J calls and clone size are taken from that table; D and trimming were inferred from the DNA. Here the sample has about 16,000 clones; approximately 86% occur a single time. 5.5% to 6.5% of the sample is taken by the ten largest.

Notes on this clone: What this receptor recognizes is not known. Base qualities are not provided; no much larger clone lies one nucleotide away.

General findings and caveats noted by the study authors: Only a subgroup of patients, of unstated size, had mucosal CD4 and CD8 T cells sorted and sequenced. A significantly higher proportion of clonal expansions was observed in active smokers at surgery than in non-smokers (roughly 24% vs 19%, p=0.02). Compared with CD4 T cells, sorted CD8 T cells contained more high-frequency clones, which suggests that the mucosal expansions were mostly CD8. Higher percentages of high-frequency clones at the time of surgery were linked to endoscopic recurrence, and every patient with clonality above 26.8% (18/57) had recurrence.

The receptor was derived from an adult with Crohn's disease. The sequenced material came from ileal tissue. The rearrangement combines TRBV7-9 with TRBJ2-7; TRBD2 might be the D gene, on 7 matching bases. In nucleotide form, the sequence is TGTGCCAGCACCGCGGGGGCAGGGAGTTGGGAGCAGTACTTC. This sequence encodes CASTAGAGSWEQYF.